This TCR beta chain came from a study of Tregs in tolerant kidney transplant recipients. Broader study findings: Few patients were studied, so findings need validation in larger groups. Biological reproducibility was not directly addressed in this study.

Profiled with immunoSEQ multiplex PCR; TCRdb holds only in-frame clones, not every one. Among some 110,000 clones listed, approximately 90% were seen once. With respect to this clone: The antigen remains undetermined.

Unstimulated Tregs (CD4+CD25+CD127-) and CD4+CD25- non-Tregs were sorted from PBMCs. This CDR3 is built from 13 residues. Germline values: CDR1 SGHRS, CDR2 YFSETQ. Trimming pared 4 bases from V and 4 bases from J, leaving 11 bases between. The TCR sequence derives from a human donor in good health. The rearrangement uses TRBV5-1 and TRBJ2-5; D is unresolved. Sequencing was carried out using CD4+ T cells from blood. In DNA, the CDR3 is TGCGCCAGCAGCCCATCACCGGGAGAGACCCAGTACTTC. It encodes CASSPSPGETQYF.